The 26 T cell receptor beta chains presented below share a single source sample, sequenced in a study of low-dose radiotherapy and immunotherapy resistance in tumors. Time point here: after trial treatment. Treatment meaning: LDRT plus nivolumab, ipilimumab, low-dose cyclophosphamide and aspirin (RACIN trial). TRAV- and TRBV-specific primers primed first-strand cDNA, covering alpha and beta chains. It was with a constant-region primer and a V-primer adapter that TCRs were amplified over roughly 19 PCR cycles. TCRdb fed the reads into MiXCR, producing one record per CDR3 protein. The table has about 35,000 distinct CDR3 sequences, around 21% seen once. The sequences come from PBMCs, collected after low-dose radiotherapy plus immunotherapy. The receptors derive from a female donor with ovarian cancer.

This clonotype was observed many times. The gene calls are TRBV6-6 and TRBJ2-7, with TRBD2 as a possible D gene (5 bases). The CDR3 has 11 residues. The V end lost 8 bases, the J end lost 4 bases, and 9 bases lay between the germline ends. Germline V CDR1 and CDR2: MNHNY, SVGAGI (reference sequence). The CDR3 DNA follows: TGTGCCAGCCGAGGGCTTTACGAGCAGTACTTC. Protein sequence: CASRGLYEQYF.

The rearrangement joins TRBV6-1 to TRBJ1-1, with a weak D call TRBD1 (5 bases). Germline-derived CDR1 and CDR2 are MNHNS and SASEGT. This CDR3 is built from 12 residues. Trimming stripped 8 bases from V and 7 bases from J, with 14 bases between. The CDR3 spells CASCINRLEAFF. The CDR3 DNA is TGTGCCAGCTGTATCAACAGGCTTGAAGCTTTCTTT.

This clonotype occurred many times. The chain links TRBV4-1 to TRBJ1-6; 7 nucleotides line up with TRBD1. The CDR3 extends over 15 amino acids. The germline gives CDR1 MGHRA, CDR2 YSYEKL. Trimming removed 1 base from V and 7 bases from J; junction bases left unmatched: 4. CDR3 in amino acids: CASSQAGQSNSPLHF. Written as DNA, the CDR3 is TGCGCCAGCAGCCAAGCGGGACAGTCCAATTCACCCCTCCACTTT.

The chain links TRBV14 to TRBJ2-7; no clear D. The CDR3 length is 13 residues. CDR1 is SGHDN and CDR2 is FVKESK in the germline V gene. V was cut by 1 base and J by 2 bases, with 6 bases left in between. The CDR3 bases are TGTGCCAGCAGCCAAGGGCTTGCCTACGAGCAGTACTTC. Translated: CASSQGLAYEQYF.

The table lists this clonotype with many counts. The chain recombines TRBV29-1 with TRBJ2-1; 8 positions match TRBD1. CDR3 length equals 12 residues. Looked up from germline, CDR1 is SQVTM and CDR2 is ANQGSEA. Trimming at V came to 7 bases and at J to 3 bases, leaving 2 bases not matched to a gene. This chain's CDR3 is CSAGQGYNEQFF. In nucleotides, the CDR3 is TGCAGCGCCGGACAGGGCTACAATGAGCAGTTCTTC.

Here the CDR3 DNA reads TGTGCCAGCAGTCTTGCCGGCAGCCGGGCTTTCTTT. Its translation: CASSLAGSRAFF. The chain links TRBV28 to TRBJ1-1; D unclear. Per the germline V gene, CDR1 is MDHEN and CDR2 is SYDVKM. CDR3 length: 12 amino acids. Deletions cut 5 bases from V and 11 bases from J, with 15 bases between.

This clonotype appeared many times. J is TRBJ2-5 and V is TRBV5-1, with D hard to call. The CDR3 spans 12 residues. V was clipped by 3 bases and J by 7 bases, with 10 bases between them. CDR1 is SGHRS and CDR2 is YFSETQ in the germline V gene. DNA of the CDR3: TGCGCCAGCAGCTCATCTCGCGGGACCCAGTACTTC. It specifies CASSSSRGTQYF.

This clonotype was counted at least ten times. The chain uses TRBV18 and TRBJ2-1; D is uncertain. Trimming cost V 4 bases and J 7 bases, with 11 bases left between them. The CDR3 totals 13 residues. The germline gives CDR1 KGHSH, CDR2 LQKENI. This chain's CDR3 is CASSLSTSNEQFF. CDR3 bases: TGTGCCAGCTCACTTTCGACGTCTAATGAGCAGTTCTTC.

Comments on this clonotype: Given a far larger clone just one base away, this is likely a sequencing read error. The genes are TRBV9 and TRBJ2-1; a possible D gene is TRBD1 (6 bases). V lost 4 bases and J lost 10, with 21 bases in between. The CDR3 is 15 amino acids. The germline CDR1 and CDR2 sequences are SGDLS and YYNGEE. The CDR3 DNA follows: TGTGCCAGCAGCACCTCCGGGACAACAACCTACGAGCAGTTCTTC. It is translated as CASSTSGTTTYEQFF.

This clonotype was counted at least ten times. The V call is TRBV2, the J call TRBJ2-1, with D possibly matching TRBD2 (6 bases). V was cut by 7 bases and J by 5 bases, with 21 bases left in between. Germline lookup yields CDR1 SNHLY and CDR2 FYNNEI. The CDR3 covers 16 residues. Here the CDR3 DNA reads TGTGCCAGCAATATCCAGGAGTGGGGGGAGAACAATGAGCAGTTCTTC. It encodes CASNIQEWGENNEQFF.

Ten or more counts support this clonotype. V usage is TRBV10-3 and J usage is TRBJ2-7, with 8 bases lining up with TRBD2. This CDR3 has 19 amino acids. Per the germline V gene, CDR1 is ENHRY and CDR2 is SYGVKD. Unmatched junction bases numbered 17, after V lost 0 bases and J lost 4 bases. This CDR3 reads CAISESNLVSGKGGYEQYF. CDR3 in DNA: TGTGCCATCAGTGAGTCAAATCTGGTTAGCGGGAAAGGAGGATACGAGCAGTACTTC.

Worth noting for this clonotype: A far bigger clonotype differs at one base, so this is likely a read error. CDR3 protein: CASRVETQYF. The CDR3 nucleotides read TGTGCCAGCAGAGTGGAGACCCAGTACTTC. The gene calls are TRBV2 and TRBJ2-5; D unresolved. This CDR3 has 10 amino acids. Trimming left V 6 bases short and J 5 bases short, with 4 bases between. The germline V gene encodes CDR1 SNHLY and CDR2 FYNNEI.

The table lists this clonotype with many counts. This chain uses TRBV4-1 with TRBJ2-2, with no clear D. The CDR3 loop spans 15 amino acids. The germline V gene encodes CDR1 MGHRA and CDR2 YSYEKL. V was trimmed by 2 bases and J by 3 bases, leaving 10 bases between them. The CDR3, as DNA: TGCGCCAGCAGCCAACTGACCGCGGACACCGGGGAGCTGTTTTTT. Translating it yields CASSQLTADTGELFF.

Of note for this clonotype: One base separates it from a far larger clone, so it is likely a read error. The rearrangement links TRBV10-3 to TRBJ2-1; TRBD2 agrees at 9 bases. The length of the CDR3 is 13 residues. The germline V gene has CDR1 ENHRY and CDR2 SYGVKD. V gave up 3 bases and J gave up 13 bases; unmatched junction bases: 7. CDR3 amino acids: CAISDSGGATQFF. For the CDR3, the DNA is TGTGCCATCAGTGATAGCGGGGGAGCGACCCAGTTCTTC.

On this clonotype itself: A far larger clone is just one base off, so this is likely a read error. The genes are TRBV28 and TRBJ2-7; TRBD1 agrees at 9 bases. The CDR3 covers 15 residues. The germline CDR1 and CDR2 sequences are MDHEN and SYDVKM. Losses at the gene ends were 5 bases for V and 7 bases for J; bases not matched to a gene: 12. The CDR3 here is CASSLTGGTYNEQYF. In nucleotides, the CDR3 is TGTGCCAGCAGTCTGACAGGGGGAACCTACAATGAGCAGTACTTC.

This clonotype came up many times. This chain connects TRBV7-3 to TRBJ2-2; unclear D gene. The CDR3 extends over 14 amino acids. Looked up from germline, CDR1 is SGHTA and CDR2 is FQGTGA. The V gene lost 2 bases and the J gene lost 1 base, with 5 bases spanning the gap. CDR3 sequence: CASSLDWNTGELFF. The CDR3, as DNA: TGTGCCAGCAGCTTAGACTGGAACACCGGGGAGCTGTTTTTT.

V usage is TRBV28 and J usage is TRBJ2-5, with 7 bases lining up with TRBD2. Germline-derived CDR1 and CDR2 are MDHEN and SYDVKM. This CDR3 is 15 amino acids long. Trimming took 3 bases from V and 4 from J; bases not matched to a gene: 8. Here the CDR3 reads CASSFLASGVETQYF. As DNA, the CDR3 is TGTGCCAGCAGTTTCCTGGCTAGCGGAGTAGAGACCCAGTACTTC.

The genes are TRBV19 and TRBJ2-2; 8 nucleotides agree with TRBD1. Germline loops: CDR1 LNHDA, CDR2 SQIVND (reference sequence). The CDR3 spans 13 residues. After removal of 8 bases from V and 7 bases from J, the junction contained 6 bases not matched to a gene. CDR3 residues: CASRRQGFGELFF. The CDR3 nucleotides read TGTGCCAGTCGACGACAGGGGTTCGGGGAGCTGTTTTTT.

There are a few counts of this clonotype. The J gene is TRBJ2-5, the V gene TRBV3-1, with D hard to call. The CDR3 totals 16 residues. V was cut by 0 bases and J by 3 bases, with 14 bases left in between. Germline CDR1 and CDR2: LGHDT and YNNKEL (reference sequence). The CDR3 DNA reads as TGTGCCAGCAGCCAAGAAGGGTTAGCCCTGGAAGAGACCCAGTACTTC. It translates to CASSQEGLALEETQYF.

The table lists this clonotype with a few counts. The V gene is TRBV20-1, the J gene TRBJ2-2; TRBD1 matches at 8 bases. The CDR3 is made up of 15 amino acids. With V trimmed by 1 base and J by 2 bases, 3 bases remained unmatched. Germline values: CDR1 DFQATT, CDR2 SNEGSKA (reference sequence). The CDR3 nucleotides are TGCAGTGCTAGAGTCCAGGGGGCAAACACCGGGGAGCTGTTTTTT. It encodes CSARVQGANTGELFF.

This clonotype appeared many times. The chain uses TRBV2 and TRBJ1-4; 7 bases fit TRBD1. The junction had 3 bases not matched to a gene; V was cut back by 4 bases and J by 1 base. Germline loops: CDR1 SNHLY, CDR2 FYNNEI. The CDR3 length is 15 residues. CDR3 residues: CASSATGVTNEKLFF. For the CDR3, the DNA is TGTGCCAGCAGTGCCACAGGGGTAACTAATGAAAAACTGTTTTTT.

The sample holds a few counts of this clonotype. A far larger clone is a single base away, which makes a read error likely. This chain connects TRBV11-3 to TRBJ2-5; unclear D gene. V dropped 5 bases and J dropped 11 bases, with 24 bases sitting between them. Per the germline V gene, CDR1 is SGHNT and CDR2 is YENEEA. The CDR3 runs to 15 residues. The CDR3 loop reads CASSARKSSYNEQYF. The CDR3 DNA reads TGTGCCAGCAGCGCTCGGAAGAGCTCCTACAATGAGCAGTACTTC.

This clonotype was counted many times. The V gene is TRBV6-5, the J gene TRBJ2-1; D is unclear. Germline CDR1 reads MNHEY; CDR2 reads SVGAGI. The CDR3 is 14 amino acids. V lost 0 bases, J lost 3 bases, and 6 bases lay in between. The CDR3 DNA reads TGTGCCAGCAGTTACTCGACATACTACAATGAGCAGTTCTTC. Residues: CASSYSTYYNEQFF.

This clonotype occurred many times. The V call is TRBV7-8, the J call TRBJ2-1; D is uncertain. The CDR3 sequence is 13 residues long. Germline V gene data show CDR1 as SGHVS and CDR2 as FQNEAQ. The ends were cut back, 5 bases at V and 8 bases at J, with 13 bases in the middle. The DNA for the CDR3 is TGTGCCAGCAGCGCCCCGCGCCAGGATGAGCAGTTCTTC. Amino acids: CASSAPRQDEQFF.

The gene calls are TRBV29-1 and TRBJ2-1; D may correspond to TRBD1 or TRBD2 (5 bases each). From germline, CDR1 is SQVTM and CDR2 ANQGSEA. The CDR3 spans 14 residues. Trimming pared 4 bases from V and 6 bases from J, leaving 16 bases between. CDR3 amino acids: CSVGRDLRSNEQFF. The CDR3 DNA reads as TGCAGCGTTGGCCGGGACCTGCGGTCCAATGAGCAGTTCTTC.

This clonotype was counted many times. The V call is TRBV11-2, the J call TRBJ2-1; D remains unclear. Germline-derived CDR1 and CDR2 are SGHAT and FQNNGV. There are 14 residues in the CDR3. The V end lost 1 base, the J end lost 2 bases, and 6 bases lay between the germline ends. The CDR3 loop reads CASSLVGPYNEQFF. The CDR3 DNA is TGTGCCAGCAGCTTAGTAGGCCCCTACAATGAGCAGTTCTTC. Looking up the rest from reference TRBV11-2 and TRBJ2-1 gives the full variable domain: EAGVAQSPRYKIIEKRQSVAFWCNPISGHATLYWYQQILGQGPKLLIQFQNNGVVDDSQLPKDRFSAERLKGVDSTLKIQPAKLEDSAVYLCASSLVGPYNEQFFGPGTRLTVL.